What follows is one TCR beta chain and its context. Antigen unknown. Compared with germline, one end of the junction differs, possibly owing to a read error. TCRdb fed the 5' RACE reads into MiXCR, producing one record per CDR3 protein. The sample records approximately 140,000 distinct CDR3 sequences, 7.7% being singletons. This CDR3 comprises 15 residues. The germline CDR1 and CDR2 sequences are SGHNT and YYREEE (reference sequence). The sample originates from a study of T cells after yellow fever vaccination. Study conclusions and caveats: Repertoires sorted by FACS could include abundant clonotypes that are contaminants from the bulk population.

The sequence was collected from a man younger than 40 who received the YFV17D yellow fever vaccine. This chain uses TRBV5-4 with TRBJ2-6, with a weak D call TRBD1 (6 bases). The sample consisted of CD4+ T cells sorted from PBMCs, taken 5 days after the yellow fever booster vaccination. This CDR3 reads CASSFQGSGANILTF. In DNA, the CDR3 is TGTGCCAGCAGTTTTCAGGGGTCTGGGGCCAACATCCTGACTTTC.